This T cell receptor beta chain was recovered during a study of blood T cell repertoires in COVID-19. Overall study: The cDNA or gDNA used as material had been derived from T cells, B-cell-depleted T cells, or PBMCs.

Per the study methods: Amplification from reference gene primers served as the basis for estimated nucleated cell counts. Assay used: immunoSEQ multiplex PCR; TCRdb lists only in-frame clones, some missing. D and trimming come from the DNA, and the V and J calls and clone size come from that table. The data show around 300,000 clones, 87% seen once. Germline lookup yields CDR1 MNHEY and CDR2 SMNVEV (reference sequence). The CDR3 runs to 15 residues. Trimming at V came to 3 bases and at J to 3 bases, leaving 2 bases not matched to a gene. The rearrangement uses TRBV27 and TRBJ1-2; 12 bases are a match to TRBD1. The specimen sequenced was peripheral blood. This TCR was sampled from a man aged 18 to 30 with active or convalescent COVID-19. CDR3 loop: CASSLGTGGDYGYTF. As DNA, the CDR3 is TGTGCCAGCAGTTTGGGGACAGGGGGCGACTATGGCTACACCTTC.